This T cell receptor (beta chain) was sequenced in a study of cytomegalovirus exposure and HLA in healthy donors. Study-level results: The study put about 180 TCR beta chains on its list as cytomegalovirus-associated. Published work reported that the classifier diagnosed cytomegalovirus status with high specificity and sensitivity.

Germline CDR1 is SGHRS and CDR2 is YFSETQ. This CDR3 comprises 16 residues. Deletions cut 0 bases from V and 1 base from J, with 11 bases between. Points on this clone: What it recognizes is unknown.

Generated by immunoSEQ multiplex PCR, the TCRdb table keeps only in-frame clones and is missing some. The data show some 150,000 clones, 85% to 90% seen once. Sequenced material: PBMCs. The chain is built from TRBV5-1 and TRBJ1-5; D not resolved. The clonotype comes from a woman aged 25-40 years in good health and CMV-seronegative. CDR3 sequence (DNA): TGCGCCAGCAGCTTGGGGCCAGGTGGCAGCAATCAGCCCCAGCATTTT. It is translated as CASSLGPGGSNQPQHF.